This T cell receptor beta chain stems from a study of T cells in Graves' hyperthyroidism and ophthalmopathy. Study-wide results and limits: Most thyroid clonotypes expanded above 0.001 were also detected in blood.

RNA transcripts provided the source from which TCR beta CDR3 regions were amplified. TCR CDR3 underwent first-round RT-PCR with the HTBI primer set. A single record per CDR3 protein comes from TCRdb applying MiXCR to the multiplex PCR reads. The sample carries about 290,000 distinct CDR3 sequences, less than 20% recorded once. Losses at the gene ends were 8 bases for V and 3 bases for J; bases not matched to a gene: 7. This CDR3 contains 13 residues. Germline CDR1 SEHNR, CDR2 FQNEAQ (reference sequence). There are many counts of this clonotype. Its cognate antigen is unknown. V and J are TRBV7-9 and TRBJ2-7, with 7 positions matching TRBD2. This clonotype originated in a man aged 50 to 60 with Graves' ophthalmopathy. Input material: blood. The CDR3 reads CASRGDLRYEQYF. In nucleotides, the CDR3 is TGTGCCAGCCGGGGGGATCTGCGCTACGAGCAGTACTTC.